Sequencing of this T cell receptor (beta chain) was carried out in a study of blood T cell repertoires in COVID-19 (TCRdb year 2020). With regard to the full study: Samples covering the acute and convalescent phases of COVID-19 were provided by collaborators in the United States, Italy and Spain. The prospective study material was composed of cDNA or gDNA derived from T cells, B-cell-depleted T cells, or PBMCs. Where available, HLA class I and class II types were obtained from metadata supplied by the sample provider rather than from assay-based typing. Subjects who had been exposed to COVID-19, were actively infected with it, or had recovered from it provided the deeply sampled blood TCRbeta repertoires that made up the dataset. Samples were obtained from the ongoing ImmuneRACE study (first 160 participants) and from 1,254 subjects provided by 6 global collaborators. The repertoires were made available in a free public database intended to serve as a resource for research on the immune response to SARS-CoV-2. Nearly every sample came with metadata listing a de-identified subject ID, COVID-19 status, age in years and sex. The research as a whole found: The amount of clinical and demographic metadata varied by source and participant and was provided uncurated.

Collaborating institutions collected whole blood in K2EDTA tubes following their own protocols. For TCRbeta analysis, collaborators shipped samples as frozen whole blood, isolated PBMCs, or DNA extracted from either of those sample types. The immunoSEQ Assay, a bias-controlled multiplex PCR, was used to amplify TCRbeta CDR3 regions from genomic DNA. Regarding the original processing steps: The number of nucleated cells in each sample was estimated from the amplification of reference gene primers within the assay. Sequence reads were collapsed and filtered to measure the absolute abundance of every unique TCRbeta CDR3 rearrangement. Productive Simpson clonality was computed per sample as the square root of Simpson's diversity index over productive rearrangements. The table comes from immuneACCESS by way of TCRdb, which keeps in-frame sequences with V and J called. Part of the clones is missing from these tables; in studies checked, under half for an unresolved V gene and the rest for unknown reasons. V and J calls and clone size come straight from that table; D and trimming were deduced from the DNA. The sample contains about 77,000 clones, 80% of them found a single time. The ten largest clonotypes hold approximately 4.6% of the sample.

On this clone itself: Its cognate antigen has yet to be identified. No base-level quality is on record; no much larger clone is a single base apart.

The sequenced sample was peripheral blood. This TCR came from a woman in her 70s with acute or convalescent COVID-19.

The nucleotides read TGTGCCAGCAGCCCGAGGACAGATAGCAATCAGCCCCAGCATTTT. This encodes CASSPRTDSNQPQHF. The chain is encoded by TRBV5-6 joined to TRBJ1-5; the D gene is perhaps TRBD1, from 6 matching bases. V lost 4 bases and J lost 0 bases; the stretch between them is 11 bases long. For CDR1 and CDR2, the germline V gene lists SGHDT and YYEEEE. The CDR3 runs 15 residues from the cysteine to the phenylalanine. Only the CDR3 DNA stays, 45 bases, in frame from base 1.